These 30 T cell receptor beta chains were all obtained from the same sample, sequenced in a study of T cell changes during pregnancy in multiple sclerosis. The protocol was immunoSEQ multiplex PCR, while the TCRdb copy is restricted to in-frame clones and leaves out a portion. The top ten clones hold about 0.45% of a sample with fewer than 35,000 clones, roughly 91% of them seen once. The sequencing used CD4+ T cells from peripheral blood mononuclear cells, collected after pregnancy. Source of these receptors: a female donor with multiple sclerosis, enrolled in a pregnancy study.

This clone turned up a few times. This rearrangement joins TRBV7-8 to TRBJ1-1; D remains ambiguous. V dropped 7 bases and J dropped 1 base, with 19 bases sitting between them. CDR1 is SGHVS and CDR2 is FQNEAQ in the germline V gene. The CDR3 is 16 amino acids. CDR3 nucleotides: TGTGCCAGCAACGTGGAGGGCGGCCTAGGGAACACTGAAGCTTTCTTT. Translating it yields CASNVEGGLGNTEAFF.

The chain carries TRBV10-3 and TRBJ1-1; D is unclear. The ends were cut back, 0 bases at V and 3 bases at J, with 11 bases in the middle. CDR3 length: 15 amino acids. Germline V gene sequence: CDR1 ENHRY, CDR2 SYGVKD. CDR3 in DNA: TGTGCCATCAGTGAGTCGGAGGTACTGGACACTGAAGCTTTCTTT. It is translated as CAISESEVLDTEAFF.

V is TRBV6-5 and J is TRBJ2-1, with 8 bases fitting TRBD1. The germline V gene encodes CDR1 MNHEY and CDR2 SVGAGI. J was trimmed by 14 bases and V by 0 bases; bases with no gene match: 12. This CDR3 comprises 15 residues. The DNA for the CDR3 is TGTGCCAGCAGTTACTCTCGACAGGGGCGAGCAGGGGAGTTCTTC. Its protein product is CASSYSRQGRAGEFF.

This sequence joins TRBV9 and TRBJ2-1, with 9 bases aligning to TRBD2. V was clipped by 4 bases and J by 8 bases; unmatched bases: 13. Germline V gives CDR1 SGDLS, CDR2 YYNGEE. This CDR3 is built from 16 residues. The CDR3 bases are TGTGCCAGCAGCCCATCGCGGTCGCGGGAGGGTTATGAGCAGTTCTTC. This codes for CASSPSRSREGYEQFF.

The rearrangement links TRBV6-4 to TRBJ1-2; 9 bases match TRBD1. CDR3 length: 14 amino acids. The V and J ends lost 6 bases and 7 bases, in that order; junction bases with no gene match: 9. The germline gives CDR1 MRHNA, CDR2 SNTAGT. CDR3 residues: CASSKEQGAGGYTF. CDR3 nucleotides: TGTGCCAGCAGCAAGGAACAGGGGGCAGGTGGCTACACCTTC.

J is TRBJ2-3 and V is TRBV27; D is possibly TRBD2 (5 bases). V was clipped by 3 bases and J by 3 bases, with 13 bases between them. This CDR3 is 15 amino acids long. Looked up from germline, CDR1 is MNHEY and CDR2 is SMNVEV (reference sequence). CDR3 coding DNA: TGTGCCAGCAGTTTTGGCGGGCCCAGAACAGATACGCAGTATTTT. It translates to CASSFGGPRTDTQYF.

The chain uses TRBV19 and TRBJ2-3; a weak D match, TRBD2 (6 bases). Germline V gives CDR1 LNHDA, CDR2 SQIVND (reference sequence). V was pared by 5 bases and J by 5 bases, with 17 bases between. The CDR3 length is 15 residues. DNA of the CDR3: TGTGCCAGTAGTGAGGCGGGGCACTTGAAAGATACGCAGTATTTT. Translation gives CASSEAGHLKDTQYF. Supplemented by reference TRBV19 and TRBJ2-3, the full variable domain reads DGGITQSPKYLFRKEGQNVTLSCEQNLNHDAMYWYRQDPGQGLRLIYYSQIVNDFQKGDIAEGYSVSREKKESFPLTVTSAQKNPTAFYLCASSEAGHLKDTQYFGPGTRLTVL.

V gene TRBV6-6 combines with J gene TRBJ2-7; D call uncertain. This CDR3 has 11 amino acids. Germline V gives CDR1 MNHNY, CDR2 SVGAGI (reference sequence). The ends were cut back, 2 bases at V and 5 bases at J, with 4 bases in the middle. As DNA, the CDR3 is TGTGCCAGCAGTTACACTCACGAGCAGTACTTC. Residues: CASSYTHEQYF.

The chain has TRBV25-1 and TRBJ1-1, with D tentatively TRBD1 (6 bases). The CDR3 covers 16 residues. Trimming stripped 4 bases from V and 1 base from J, with 16 bases between. CDR1 MGHDK and CDR2 SYGVNS come from the germline V gene. CDR3 in amino acids: CASSGSPAGANTEAFF. CDR3 nucleotide sequence: TGTGCCAGCAGTGGATCCCCGGCAGGGGCGAACACTGAAGCTTTCTTT. Looking up the rest from reference TRBV25-1 and TRBJ1-1 gives the full variable domain: EADIYQTPRYLVIGTGKKITLECSQTMGHDKMYWYQQDPGMELHLIHYSYGVNSTEKGDLSSESTVSRIRTEHFPLTLESARPSHTSQYLCASSGSPAGANTEAFFGQGTRLTVV.

The J gene is TRBJ1-5, the V gene TRBV19, with 8 bases lining up with TRBD1. Germline CDR1 is LNHDA and CDR2 is SQIVND (reference sequence). Germline trimming cut 5 bases from V and 4 bases from J; bases unmatched to any gene: 7. The CDR3 is made up of 15 amino acids. The chain's CDR3 is CASSPGQGLNQPQHF. The CDR3 DNA follows: TGTGCCAGTAGTCCCGGACAGGGCCTTAATCAGCCCCAGCATTTT.

The chain employs TRBV2 and TRBJ1-4; D unclear. CDR3 length equals 13 residues. The V end lost 5 bases, the J end lost 8 bases, and 12 bases lay between the germline ends. Germline V CDR1 and CDR2: SNHLY, FYNNEI. This CDR3 is CASSFRAIEKLFF. As DNA, the CDR3 is TGTGCCAGCAGTTTTCGCGCAATAGAAAAACTGTTTTTT.

A few counts support this clone. This chain uses TRBV27 with TRBJ1-2, with TRBD1 matching over 7 bases. Germline V CDR1 and CDR2: MNHEY, SMNVEV (reference sequence). V was pared by 1 base and J by 1 base, with 3 bases of the junction left unmatched. CDR3 length: 15 amino acids. CDR3 protein: CASSLYQGVNYGYTF. DNA for the CDR3: TGTGCCAGCAGTTTATACCAGGGGGTTAACTATGGCTACACCTTC.

The chain couples TRBV7-9 to TRBJ1-3; no firm D call. Germline loops: CDR1 SEHNR, CDR2 FQNEAQ (reference sequence). V was pared by 0 bases and J by 1 base, with 16 bases between. This CDR3 is 18 amino acids long. The CDR3 sequence: CASSLAEQRAMSGNTIYF. The CDR3 nucleotides are TGTGCCAGCAGCTTAGCGGAGCAGCGGGCTATGTCTGGAAACACCATATATTTT.

In its sample, this clone was seen once. The chain couples TRBV27 to TRBJ2-3, with TRBD2 identical over 12 bases. The germline CDR1 and CDR2 sequences are MNHEY and SMNVEV (reference sequence). There are 17 residues in the CDR3. V gave up 2 bases and J gave up 5 bases; unmatched junction bases: 8. CDR3 residues: CASSLLTSGGTGDTQYF. The CDR3 bases are TGTGCCAGCAGTTTACTGACTAGCGGGGGTACGGGAGATACGCAGTATTTT.

V usage is TRBV4-2 and J usage is TRBJ1-4, with D unresolved. CDR3 length equals 16 residues. The V end lost 0 bases, the J end lost 3 bases, and 11 bases lay between the germline ends. The germline CDR1 and CDR2 sequences are LGHNA and YNFKEQ. This CDR3 reads CASSQDKQVANEKLFF. The CDR3 nucleotides read TGTGCCAGCAGCCAAGATAAGCAGGTGGCTAATGAAAAACTGTTTTTT.

V and J are TRBV11-2 and TRBJ1-4, with a possible D match to TRBD1 (5 bases). V lost 4 bases and J 4 bases, leaving 16 bases between the germline ends. The CDR3 contains 16 residues. CDR1 SGHAT and CDR2 FQNNGV come from the germline V gene. CDR3 loop: CASSSTRVGGNEKLFF. CDR3 coding DNA: TGTGCCAGCAGCTCAACCAGGGTGGGGGGTAATGAAAAACTGTTTTTT.

The chain carries TRBV18 and TRBJ1-4; 7 positions agree with TRBD1. The V and J ends lost 3 bases and 7 bases, in that order; junction bases with no gene match: 11. The length of the CDR3 is 16 residues. Germline V gene sequence: CDR1 KGHSH, CDR2 LQKENI. CDR3 in DNA: TGTGCCAGCTCACCCCGGGACAGTTACGACATTGAAAAACTGTTTTTT. Translated, it gives CASSPRDSYDIEKLFF.

This chain joins TRBV28 and TRBJ1-2, with 7 nucleotides matching TRBD1. The CDR3 sequence is 15 residues long. The J segment lost 1 base and the V segment lost 2 bases, leaving 4 bases of the junction unmatched. Germline CDR1 and CDR2: MDHEN and SYDVKM. This CDR3 is CASSLGTALNYGYTF. CDR3 nucleotides: TGTGCCAGCAGTTTAGGGACAGCCCTTAACTATGGCTACACCTTC.

The rearrangement links TRBV5-5 to TRBJ1-2; D gene uncertain. The CDR3 spans 15 residues. V was pared by 1 base and J by 0 bases, with 10 bases between. CDR1 and CDR2 (germline): SGHKS, YYEKEE (reference sequence). CDR3 DNA sequence: TGTGCCAGCAGCTTGTTGCACGCAGCTAACTATGGCTACACCTTC. Encoded protein: CASSLLHAANYGYTF.

The chain has TRBV7-9 and TRBJ2-1, with TRBD1 matching 8 bases. The length of the CDR3 is 15 residues. V lost 4 bases, J lost 5 bases, and 7 bases stayed unmatched. The germline V gene encodes CDR1 SEHNR and CDR2 FQNEAQ (reference sequence). The CDR3, as DNA: TGTGCCAGCAGCTCATCAGGGGGCTTTCACAATGAGCAGTTCTTC. Residues: CASSSSGGFHNEQFF. Drawing the rest from reference TRBV7-9 and TRBJ2-1, the complete variable domain is DTGVSQNPRHKITKRGQNVTFRCDPISEHNRLYWYRQTLGQGPEFLTYFQNEAQLEKSRLLSDRFSAERPKGSFSTLEIQRTEQGDSAMYLCASSSSGGFHNEQFFGPGTRLTVL.

The rearrangement joins TRBV6-4 to TRBJ1-1, with 9 positions matching TRBD1. The CDR3 is made up of 14 amino acids. The V and J ends lost 5 bases and 1 base, in that order; junction bases with no gene match: 2. CDR1 and CDR2 (germline): MRHNA, SNTAGT. In DNA form, the CDR3 reads TGTGCCAGCAGTATGGGACAGGGGAACACTGAAGCTTTCTTT. Its translation: CASSMGQGNTEAFF.

This chain uses TRBV9 with TRBJ1-2; 9 bases line up with TRBD1. Germline trimming cut 1 base from V and 5 bases from J; bases unmatched to any gene: 3. CDR1 SGDLS and CDR2 YYNGEE come from the germline V gene. The CDR3 contains 14 residues. The CDR3 region has the DNA TGTGCCAGCAGCGTACTGGGACAGGGATATGGCTACACCTTC. Protein sequence: CASSVLGQGYGYTF. The complete variable domain, with remaining parts taken from reference TRBV9 and TRBJ1-2, reads DSGVTQTPKHLITATGQRVTLRCSPRSGDLSVYWYQQSLDQGLQFLIQYYNGEERAKGNILERFSAQQFPDLHSELNLSSLELGDSALYFCASSVLGQGYGYTFGSGTRLTVV.

CDR3 residues: CASSESTGGTLYGYTF. DNA of the CDR3: TGTGCCAGCAGTGAATCGACAGGGGGCACCCTTTATGGCTACACCTTC. This chain connects TRBV6-1 to TRBJ1-2; 10 positions agree with TRBD1. The CDR3 sequence is 16 residues long. Germline V gene data show CDR1 as MNHNS and CDR2 as SASEGT. The J segment lost 5 bases and the V segment lost 2 bases, leaving 8 bases of the junction unmatched.

The chain is built from TRBV7-2 and TRBJ1-6, with 10 positions matching TRBD1. Germline V gene lookup returns CDR1 SGHTA and CDR2 FQGNSA. CDR3 length equals 16 residues. J was trimmed by 0 bases and V by 10 bases; bases with no gene match: 6. CDR3 residues: CATRGQGSSYNSPLHF. CDR3 coding DNA: TGTGCCACCCGGGGACAGGGGAGCTCCTATAATTCACCCCTCCACTTT.

The chain links TRBV18 to TRBJ2-7, with 9 bases that match TRBD1. This CDR3 is 14 amino acids long. The germline CDR1 and CDR2 sequences are KGHSH and LQKENI. V lost 4 bases, J lost 2 bases, and 3 bases stayed unmatched. CDR3 sequence (DNA): TGTGCCAGCTCACGGACAGGGGCGACCTACGAGCAGTACTTC. This gives the protein CASSRTGATYEQYF.

CDR3 nucleotide sequence: TGTGCCAGCAGCCTTCGGACAGGGTCCAATGAAGCTTTCTTT. Its translation is CASSLRTGSNEAFF. The rearrangement joins TRBV9 to TRBJ1-1, with TRBD1 matching over 8 bases. The V gene's germline CDR1 is SGDLS and CDR2 YYNGEE. J lost 7 bases, V lost 4 bases, and 9 bases had no gene match. The CDR3 sequence is 14 residues long.

The CDR3 protein is CASRHLLAGGENTGELFF. CDR3 sequence (DNA): TGCGCCAGCAGACACCTACTAGCGGGAGGAGAAAACACCGGGGAGCTGTTTTTT. The chain recombines TRBV23-1 with TRBJ2-2; 12 nucleotides match TRBD2. TRBV23-1 carries the ORF label, with uncertain function. The J segment lost 2 bases and the V segment lost 6 bases, leaving 10 bases of the junction unmatched. CDR3 size: 18 residues.

The chain joins TRBV6-5 to TRBJ2-3; weak D call: TRBD1 (6 bases). V lost 2 bases and J lost 1, with 13 bases in between. Germline V lookup: CDR1 MNHEY, CDR2 SVGAGI. The CDR3 has 16 amino acids. The CDR3 region is CASSYVWAGGTDTQYF. CDR3 sequence (DNA): TGTGCCAGCAGTTACGTTTGGGCAGGGGGCACAGATACGCAGTATTTT.

This chain links TRBV4-1 with TRBJ1-3, with TRBD1 matching 11 bases. This CDR3 region has 18 residues. Germline V lookup: CDR1 MGHRA, CDR2 YSYEKL. V lost 3 bases to trimming and J lost 2 bases; unmatched junction nucleotides: 9. The CDR3 protein is CASSHVLKDRGPGNTIYF. CDR3 nucleotide sequence: TGCGCCAGCAGCCACGTACTTAAGGACAGGGGGCCTGGAAACACCATATATTTT.

J is TRBJ2-5 and V is TRBV5-6; 8 bases fit TRBD1. Looked up from germline, CDR1 is SGHDT and CDR2 is YYEEEE. The trim removed 3 bases at V and 4 bases at J, leaving 11 bases unmatched. CDR3 length: 16 amino acids. In DNA form, the CDR3 reads TGTGCCAGCAGCTACAAAACAGGGGGTTGGGGAGAGACCCAGTACTTC. Encoded protein: CASSYKTGGWGETQYF.